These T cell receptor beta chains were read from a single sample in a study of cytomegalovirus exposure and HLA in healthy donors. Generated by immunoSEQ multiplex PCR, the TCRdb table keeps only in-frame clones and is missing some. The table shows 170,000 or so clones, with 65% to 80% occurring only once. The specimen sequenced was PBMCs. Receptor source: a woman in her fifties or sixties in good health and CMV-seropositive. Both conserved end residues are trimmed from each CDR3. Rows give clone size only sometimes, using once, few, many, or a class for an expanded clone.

ASSTSGTENTEAF | NA | 13 | TRBV19
ASTGTSGRASTDTQY | NA | 15 | TRBV28
ASSARASGYHNEQF | few | 14 | TRBV11-3
ASTLTGGREQY | NA | 11 | TRBV5-4
ASSKPKGQGNGYT | few | 13 | TRBV21-1
ATQGSLSYEQY | few | 11 | TRBV6-5
ATGQRVYEQY | NA | 10 | TRBV6-1
SVRTGLGYGYT | NA | 11 | TRBV29-1
ASSSQGREETQY | NA | 12 | TRBV5-1
ASSPRGEAIYGYT | NA | 13 | TRBV7-8
ASREQSSYEQY | NA | 11 | TRBV19
ASSERESGHTYGYT | NA | 14 | TRBV6-4
ASSLGRDTEAF | NA | 11 | TRBV11-2
ASSLIVAGGEQY | few | 12 | TRBV11-3
ASSPQSARTGRSEAF | NA | 15 | TRBV7-2
ASSLRGTATDTEAF | NA | 14 | TRBV27
ASSLVSSLGNTIY | NA | 13 | TRBV11-2
ASSIGGDTQY | NA | 10 | TRBV5-6
ASSQERSGGREQY | NA | 13 | TRBV4-3
ASSTPQGADTQY | once | 12 | TRBV7-9
ASRLTGGRNYGYT | NA | 13 | TRBV6-5
ASSPTAGGNTEAF | NA | 13 | TRBV18
ASSQEWASLRGETQY | NA | 15 | TRBV4-1
ASSPDRGLTYEQY | NA | 13 | TRBV6-5
ASSESTGYNEKLF | once | 13 | TRBV2
ASSYRDRGLSPLH | NA | 13 | TRBV11-3
ASSSTWQPQH | NA | 10 | TRBV6-5
ASSPGTSGAYEQY | NA | 13 | TRBV19
ASSVDRESAGEQF | NA | 13 | TRBV9
ASRPREQRTEAF | NA | 12 | TRBV2
ASSPRTVQETQY | NA | 12 | TRBV11-3
ASSSRDRDGYT | NA | 11 | TRBV7-9
ASSPSGGGTGELF | NA | 13 | TRBV7-2
ASSPGLAGAHNEQF | NA | 14 | TRBV5-1
ASSLASQRGSSYEQY | NA | 15 | TRBV7-9
VSSSEGLGTDTIY | NA | 13 | TRBV7-7
ASSLGGYSYEQY | NA | 12 | TRBV5-1
ASSLNVVGGGEKLF | few | 14 | TRBV5-1
ASSPPRGGRRTTDTQY | once | 16 | TRBV11-2